Below, one T cell receptor beta chain is given with its context. Its specificity is unknown. Prepared TCR beta cDNA libraries contained unique molecular identifiers. The yield from roughly 1 to 10 million T cells was roughly 500,000 cDNA molecules in total. TCRdb redid the calling of the PCR reads with MiXCR, one entry per CDR3 protein. This sample has some 700,000 distinct CDR3 sequences; approximately 59% occur once, and the top ten carry 11%. Germline V lookup: CDR1 SGHVS, CDR2 FQNEAQ. This CDR3 comprises 14 residues. The V end was cut by 0 bases, the J end by 11 bases, with 11 bases between. This entry is derived from a study of post-analysis software for immune sequencing data. Background on the study: Included among the disease courses, which were recorded for the cohort, were relapsing-remitting, secondary progressive and progressive-relapsing multiple sclerosis.

Findings and limits, study-wide: Among 5 or 6 TRBV segments more frequent in patients than controls were TRBV5-6, TRBV5-1 and TRBV20-1. Controls showed significantly higher normalized Chao1 diversity than did multiple sclerosis patients. Strong co-clustering by F measure was seen for same-batch samples.

The material sequenced was blood. V is TRBV7-8 and J is TRBJ1-6, with D uncertain. This clonotype was sampled from a girl aged 2 to 9 with multiple sclerosis. As DNA, the CDR3 is TGTGCCAGCAGCTTAGCCTTAACACCGCCACCCCTCCACTTT. Encoded protein: CASSLALTPPPLHF. Based on the CDR3 plus reference TRBV7-8 and TRBJ1-6, the full variable domain is GAGVSQSPRYKVAKRGQDVALRCDPISGHVSLFWYQQALGQGPEFLTYFQNEAQLDKSGLPSDRFFAERPEGSVSTLKIQRTQQEDSAVYLCASSLALTPPPLHFGNGTRLTVT.